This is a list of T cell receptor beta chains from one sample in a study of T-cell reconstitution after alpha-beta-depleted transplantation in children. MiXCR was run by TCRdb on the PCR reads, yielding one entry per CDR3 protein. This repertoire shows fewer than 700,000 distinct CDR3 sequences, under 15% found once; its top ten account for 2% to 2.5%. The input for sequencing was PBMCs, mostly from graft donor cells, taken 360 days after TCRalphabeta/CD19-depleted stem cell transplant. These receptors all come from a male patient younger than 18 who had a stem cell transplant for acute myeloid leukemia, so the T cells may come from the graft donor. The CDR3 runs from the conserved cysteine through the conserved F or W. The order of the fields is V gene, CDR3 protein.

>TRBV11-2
CASSSNPGPEKLFF
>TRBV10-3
CAISERDRGYNEQFF
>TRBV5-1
CASSPPGLRKSSPEAFF
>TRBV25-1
CASSEHGTSGSHEQFF
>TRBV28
CASSLLGQGSDTQYF
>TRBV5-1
CASSLGSGYEQYF
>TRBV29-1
CSVGENEQYF
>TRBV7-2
CASTTPQVWRRNTIYF
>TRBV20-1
CSAFTGVDTQYF
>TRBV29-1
CSVADGGYYEQYF
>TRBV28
CASSLEFGGLTTGNQPQHF
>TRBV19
CAGRAGSDQPQHF
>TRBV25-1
CASSEKGFSYEQYF
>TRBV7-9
CASSPRFGVQYEQYF
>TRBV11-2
CASSPRTRTLTYNEQFF
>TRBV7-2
CASSLDRGFDEQYF
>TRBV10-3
CAISESRTGERELFF
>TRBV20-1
CSATRDLSYEQYF
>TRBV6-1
CASSLAGVPNEQFF
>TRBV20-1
CSARDKGQGLSDYGYTF
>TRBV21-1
CASTRGGLYNEQFF
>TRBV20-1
CSTVTSGTYNEQFF
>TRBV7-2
CASSTTRVGNSYEQYF
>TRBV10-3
CAISAREVTGELFF
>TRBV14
CASSQDPVETQYF
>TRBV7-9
CASSRTDYYEQYF
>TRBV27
CASSLLAVSYNEQFF
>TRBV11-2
CASSYPGLAGGLSGELFF
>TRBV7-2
CASSLVTSAGNEQFF
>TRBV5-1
CASSLSRSLYNEQFF
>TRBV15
CATSLGPAVYGYTF
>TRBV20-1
CSAAGPTRQETQYF
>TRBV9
CASSAPRETQYF
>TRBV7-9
CASSQGSGANVLTF
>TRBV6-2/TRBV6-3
CASRHLAGSYNEQFF
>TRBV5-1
CASSLWRAPSYEQYF
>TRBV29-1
CSVEIPEGLGEAFF
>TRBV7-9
CASSYEIVNEQFF
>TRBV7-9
CASSLALIGTEAFF
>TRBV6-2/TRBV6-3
CASGLRDYGNEQFF
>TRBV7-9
CASSPGTSWDEQYF
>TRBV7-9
CASSLGLAGVGELFF
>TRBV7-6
CASSWRTSGRMVYNEQFF
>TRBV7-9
CASSLVVYNEQFF
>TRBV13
CASSLGGAGRTGNDEQFF
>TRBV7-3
CASSPIGPLAGHTYEQYF
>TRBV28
CASSSLRDRAYEQYF
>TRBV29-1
CSVDQKRGLAGFEQFF
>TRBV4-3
CASSHLAVHTDTQYF
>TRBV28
CASSSWTRHGEQYF
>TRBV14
CASSQDLGGYGYTF
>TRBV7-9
CASSSLQGFYEQYF
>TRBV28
CASRPAGAIDEQYF
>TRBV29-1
CSVRDSNYGYTF
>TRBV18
CASSPGRILTYEQYF